Listed below are T cell receptor beta chains from one sample, sequenced in a study of shared clonotypes between healthy human individuals. This table comes from immunoSEQ multiplex PCR, and its TCRdb copy is limited to in-frame clones, with some not included. This sample has over a million clones, with about 70% found just once. Sequenced input: memory CD4+ T cells sorted from blood. The receptor source for this set is a man younger than 30 in good health. CDR3s include the opening cysteine and the closing phenylalanine or tryptophan. A D gene is named only where the DNA matches it firmly. Where a row states a size, it is once, few, many or the class of an expanded clone; other rows omit it.

>NA|TRBJ1-2|NA|TRBV7-3
TGTGCCAGCAGCCCCGGGACTGGTGCGACTAACTATGGCTACACCTTC
CASSPGTGATNYGYTF
>few|TRBJ2-1|TRBD2|TRBV4-1
TGCGCCAGCAGCCGAAGGGGGACTAGCGATTTCAATGAGCAGTTCTTC
CASSRRGTSDFNEQFF
>once|TRBJ1-1|NA|TRBV5-1
TGCGCCAGCAACCAGGAACAGGTTAAGACTGAAGCTTTCTTT
CASNQEQVKTEAFF
>NA|TRBJ1-6|NA|TRBV6-1
TGTGCCAGCAGTGAGCCCGACAGGATTAATTCACCCCTCCACTTT
CASSEPDRINSPLHF
>many|TRBJ1-2|NA|TRBV6-5
TGTGCCAGCAGTCCTAGGCGAACCCAAAACTATGGCTACACCTTC
CASSPRRTQNYGYTF
>few|TRBJ2-1|NA|TRBV29-1
TGCAGCGTTGAAGTAACGACTAGCAATGAGCAGTTCTTC
CSVEVTTSNEQFF
>NA|TRBJ1-5|TRBD1|TRBV30
TGTGCCTGGAAAAGGACAGGCGGGAGCAATCAGCCCCAGCATTTT
CAWKRTGGSNQPQHF
>NA|TRBJ2-1|TRBD2|TRBV29-1
TGCAGCGTTGGATCCTTAGCGGGAGTTAATTATGAGCAGTTCTTC
CSVGSLAGVNYEQFF
>few|TRBJ2-1|NA|TRBV7-6
TGTGCCAGCAGCTTAGGTGGGGTGGCCGGTGAGCAGTTCTTC
CASSLGGVAGEQFF
>NA|TRBJ1-4|NA|TRBV30
TGTGCCTGGAGTGCGGGTTCTAATGAAAAACTGTTTTTT
CAWSAGSNEKLFF
>NA|TRBJ1-2|TRBD1|TRBV10-3
TGTGCCATCAGTGATGGGTATACAGGGGGCCGTGGCTACACCTTC
CAISDGYTGGRGYTF
>NA|TRBJ1-2|TRBD1|TRBV6-5
TGTGCCAGTACGACCCGGACAGGGAAGTCGTATGGCTACACCTTC
CASTTRTGKSYGYTF
>few|TRBJ1-5|NA|TRBV19
TGTGCCAGTGAAAGTAAATACAATCAGCCCCAGCATTTT
CASESKYNQPQHF
>once|TRBJ2-3|NA|TRBV19
TGTGCCAGTAGTATTGGGGCAGGGGAAGCGCATACGCAGTATTTT
CASSIGAGEAHTQYF
>NA|TRBJ1-4|NA|TRBV30
TGTGCCTGGAGCCGGGTCCCTGGGGATGAAAAACTGTTTTTT
CAWSRVPGDEKLFF
>NA|TRBJ2-5|NA|TRBV7-6
TGTGCCAGCAGCTTAGACGCAGGGTGGGCAGAGACCCAGTACTTC
CASSLDAGWAETQYF
>NA|TRBJ1-6|NA|TRBV4-3
TGCGCCAGCAGCCAAGGTGACTCGGGGGGTAATTCACCCCTCCACTTT
CASSQGDSGGNSPLHF
>few|TRBJ2-7|NA|TRBV5-1
TGCGCCAGCAGCTTGTCGGTTTCCCTCCCCGAGCAGTACTTC
CASSLSVSLPEQYF
>once|TRBJ2-2|TRBD1|TRBV6-5
TGTGCCAGCAGTTACTCGGGACAGGGTCGGGAGCTGTTTTTT
CASSYSGQGRELFF
>many|TRBJ2-1|NA|TRBV7-9
TGTGCCAGCAGCCCAGTGATTCGGGGGTATGAGCAGTTCTTC
CASSPVIRGYEQFF
>NA|TRBJ2-1|TRBD2|TRBV7-9
TGTGCCAGCAGCTTGGAACTAGCGTTGGGATCGGGCAATGAGCAGTTCTTC
CASSLELALGSGNEQFF
>NA|TRBJ2-3|TRBD2|TRBV6-6
TGTGCCAGCCTAAGCGGGAGGGCCTCTCGCACAGATACGCAGTATTTT
CASLSGRASRTDTQYF
>NA|TRBJ1-4|NA|TRBV5-1
TGCGCCAGCAGCCCCTCACGCGGAGGGGGGAATGAAAAACTGTTTTTT
CASSPSRGGGNEKLFF
>NA|TRBJ2-3|TRBD2|TRBV7-8
TGTGCCAGCAGCTCTGAGACTAGCGGGCCCACAGATACGCAGTATTTT
CASSSETSGPTDTQYF
>NA|TRBJ1-3|NA|TRBV6-6
TGTGCCAGCAGAAATGGAAACACCATATATTTT
CASRNGNTIYF
>NA|TRBJ2-1|TRBD1|TRBV19
TGTGCCAGTAGTCTGAGGACAGGGGGCAGGGATGAGCAGTTCTTC
CASSLRTGGRDEQFF